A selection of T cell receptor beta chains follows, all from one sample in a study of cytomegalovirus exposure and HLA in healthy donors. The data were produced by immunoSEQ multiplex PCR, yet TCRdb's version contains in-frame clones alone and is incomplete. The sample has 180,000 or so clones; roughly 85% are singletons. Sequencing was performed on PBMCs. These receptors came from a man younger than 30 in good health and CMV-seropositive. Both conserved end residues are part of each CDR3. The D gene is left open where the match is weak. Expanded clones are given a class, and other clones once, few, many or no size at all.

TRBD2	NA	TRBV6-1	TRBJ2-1	TGTGCCAGCACCGAGCGGGGCGACAATGAGCAGTTCTTC	CASTERGDNEQFF
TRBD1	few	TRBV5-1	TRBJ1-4	TGCGCCAGCAGCTTCGGTGACAGGGGAATCAAAAAACTGTTTTTT	CASSFGDRGIKKLFF
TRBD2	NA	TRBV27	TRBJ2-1	TGTGCCAGCAGTCTAGCGGGGGGGCATAATGAGCAGTTCTTC	CASSLAGGHNEQFF
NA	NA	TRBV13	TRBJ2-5	TGTGCCAGCAGCTTATCGTGGACTAACCAAGAGACCCAGTACTTC	CASSLSWTNQETQYF
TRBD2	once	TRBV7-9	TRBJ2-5	TGTGCCAGCAGCTTACGGTCTAGCGGACAAGAGACCCAGTACTTC	CASSLRSSGQETQYF
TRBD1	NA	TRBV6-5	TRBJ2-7	TGTGCCAGCAGTGGGGACAGGGGTCACGAGCAGTACTTC	CASSGDRGHEQYF
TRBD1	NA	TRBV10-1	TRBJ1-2	TGCGCCAGCCCTGGACAGGGAGAGGGCTACACCTTC	CASPGQGEGYTF
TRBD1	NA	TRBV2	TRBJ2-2	TGTGCCAGCACGTTGGACAGGGGGAACACCGGGGAGCTGTTTTTT	CASTLDRGNTGELFF
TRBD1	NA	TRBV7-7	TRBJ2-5	TGTGCCAGCAGCTCTCCCGGGACAGGGGGCAAAGAGACCCAGTACTTC	CASSSPGTGGKETQYF
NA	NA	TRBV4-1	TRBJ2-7	TGCGCCAGCAGCCAGGAGACAGAATTCTACGAGCAGTACTTC	CASSQETEFYEQYF
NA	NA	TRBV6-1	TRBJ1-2	TGTGCCAGCAGTGAAGCGATGGGGGGCTATGGCTACACCTTC	CASSEAMGGYGYTF
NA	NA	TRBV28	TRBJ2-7	TGTGCCAGCCTCCGCGGGGCGGGGGCGTTAACTTACGAGCAGTACTTC	CASLRGAGALTYEQYF
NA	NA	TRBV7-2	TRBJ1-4	TGTGCCAGCAGCTTAGGACTTGCAGGGCCAAATGAAAAACTGTTTTTT	CASSLGLAGPNEKLFF
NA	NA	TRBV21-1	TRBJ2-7	TGTGCCAGCAGCAATCGACAGGGCTGGACCTACGAGCAGTACTTC	CASSNRQGWTYEQYF
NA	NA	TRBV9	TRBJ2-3	TGTGCCAGCAGCGTAGGCGGTTCCTTGGCAGGGGAGGGTGATACGCAGTATTTT	CASSVGGSLAGEGDTQYF